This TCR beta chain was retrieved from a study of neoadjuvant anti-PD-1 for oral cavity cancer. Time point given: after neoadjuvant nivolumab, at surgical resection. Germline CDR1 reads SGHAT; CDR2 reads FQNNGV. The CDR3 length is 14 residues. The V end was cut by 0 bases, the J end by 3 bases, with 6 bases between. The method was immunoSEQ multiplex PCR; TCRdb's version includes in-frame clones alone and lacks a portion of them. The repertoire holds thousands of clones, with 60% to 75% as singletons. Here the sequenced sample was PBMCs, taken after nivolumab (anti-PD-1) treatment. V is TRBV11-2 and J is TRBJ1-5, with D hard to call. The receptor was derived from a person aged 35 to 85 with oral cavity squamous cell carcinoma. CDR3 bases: TGTGCCAGCAGCTTAGACAGCTTCAATCAGCCCCAGCATTTT. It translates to CASSLDSFNQPQHF. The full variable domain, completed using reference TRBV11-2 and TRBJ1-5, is EAGVAQSPRYKIIEKRQSVAFWCNPISGHATLYWYQQILGQGPKLLIQFQNNGVVDDSQLPKDRFSAERLKGVDSTLKIQPAKLEDSAVYLCASSLDSFNQPQHFGDGTRLSIL.